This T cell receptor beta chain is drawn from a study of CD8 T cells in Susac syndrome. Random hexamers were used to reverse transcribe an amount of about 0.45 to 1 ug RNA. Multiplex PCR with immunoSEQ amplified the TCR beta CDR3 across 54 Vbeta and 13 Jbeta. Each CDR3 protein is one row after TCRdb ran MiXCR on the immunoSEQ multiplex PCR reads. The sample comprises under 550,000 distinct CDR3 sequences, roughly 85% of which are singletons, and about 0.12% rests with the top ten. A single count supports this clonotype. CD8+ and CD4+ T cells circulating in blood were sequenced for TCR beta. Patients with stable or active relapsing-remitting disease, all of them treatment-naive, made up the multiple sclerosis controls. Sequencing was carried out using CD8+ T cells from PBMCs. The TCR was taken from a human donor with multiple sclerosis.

The CDR3 DNA reads as TGTGCCAGCAGAGGGGAAATTCAACTCGGCTACACCTTC. This gives the protein CASRGEIQLGYTF. The V and J genes are TRBV5-5 and TRBJ1-2; TRBD1 might be the D (5 bases). Germline V CDR1 and CDR2: SGHKS, YYEKEE (reference sequence). V was shortened by 5 bases and J by 8 bases, with 16 bases between the two germline ends. The CDR3 sequence is 13 residues long.